This entry describes one T cell receptor beta chain. Its antigen is still unknown. No base quality values were provided; no much bigger clone lies one nucleotide off. The data belong to a study of beta chain features in type 1 diabetes (dated by TCRdb to the late 2010s). Background for the entire study: Mean age, gender distribution, total cell number and subset yield were not different between patients and healthy donors. Naive and central memory subsets were obtained from all 30 or so donors, but regulatory and stem cell-like memory subsets were isolated from only 8 patients and roughly eight healthy donors. Across all samples, fewer than 110,000,000 sorted cells were examined, and cell number per subset correlated strongly with RNA yield. The study compared the TCRB repertoires of sorted circulating CD4+ T cell subsets in recently diagnosed type 1 diabetes patients with those in matched healthy donors.

On the study overall, not on this receptor specifically: Because cDNA rather than genomic DNA was sequenced, highly expressing activated cells could have been over-represented, although no difference in activation and CD3 levels was found between groups. Naive, central memory and regulatory TCRB repertoires appeared more similar among patients than among healthy donors. Because small numbers of individuals were included in the HLA sub-analyses, any influence of HLA type on TCRB rearrangement was left unresolved. Shorter templates might have been favored by PCR, but patient and control samples were amplified and corrected together, so both groups would have been affected equally by any skew. At VDJ recombination sites, patients with type 1 diabetes made fewer insertions and deleted more nucleotides, a pattern implying thymic rearrangement abnormalities. A moderate but significant shortening of TCRB CDR3 length was observed in type 1 diabetes patients in all four CD4+ subsets.

Each donor gave one peripheral blood draw, approximately 0.11 L on average, collected into heparinised tubes. A BD FACSAria II and a panel including CD45RO, CCR7, CD25, CD127, CD95 and CD27 were used to sort naive, central memory, regulatory and stem cell-like memory CD4+ T cells. All sorted populations exceeded 98% purity. Right away, PBMCs were isolated by Lymphoprep density gradient centrifugation and were stained directly, with no culture step. So that batch effects would be minimized, each experiment stained and sorted samples in pairs, pairing one healthy donor with one patient. The entire isolated RNA was reverse transcribed using the High Capacity cDNA Reverse Transcription Kit, and thus expressed TCRB transcripts were sequenced. Deep immunoSEQ sequencing was applied to naive, central memory and regulatory T cell samples, giving an average of around 4 million total reads per sample. Sorted cells were lysed in RLT buffer, and RNA was extracted using DNase-treated RNeasy Micro or Mini kits according to cell number. Each cell subset was processed separately to prevent cross-contamination, with patient and healthy donor samples processed together. The immunoSEQ multiplex PCR was used to amplify TCRB sequences from cDNA, yielding 87-bp fragments that span the CDR3 region. Sequencing of the amplicons was done on the Illumina HiSeq platform. In the original analysis: PCR bias was corrected computationally using synthetic template baselines, and reads within Hamming distance 2 were collapsed, with unmergeable singletons discarded. Reads were aligned against IMGT to assign V, D and J genes, CDR3 length and insertions or deletions at six rearrangement sites. Within each subset, clonotype counts were normalized to the number of sorted cells before true diversity and Gini coefficients were calculated with the tcR R package. The overlap coefficient, calculated on TCRB nucleotide sequences, was used to measure repertoire sharing. Imported from immuneACCESS, the table was reduced by TCRdb to in-frame sequences with V and J called. These copies leave out some clones; in studies compared against another copy, an unresolved V gene accounts for under half, and the cause of the remainder is not known. The V and J calls and clone size were taken over from that table, and D and trimming were inferred from the DNA. The sample table shows over 120,000 clones, and nearly 9.5% are seen once. The top ten hold approximately 0.68% of the sample.

V lost 0 bases and J lost 5 bases, and the count of bases not matched to a germline gene is 6. Reading the germline V gene gives CDR1 SGHTA and CDR2 FQGNSA. The CDR3 covers 15 residues, taking in both the cysteine and the phenylalanine. Only CDR3 DNA is held: 45 bases, read in frame from base 1. Sequences were obtained from central memory CD4+ T cells from blood. The receptor's source is a man younger than 35 in good health. The chain links TRBV7-2 with TRBJ2-7; TRBD2 fits 8 bases in the junction. The DNA reads as follows: TGTGCCAGCAGCTTAGCGCACCGGGGGGGGAACGAGCAGTACTTC. Translated, it reads CASSLAHRGGNEQYF.